This is a list of T cell receptor beta chains from one sample in a study of T cells in Graves' hyperthyroidism and ophthalmopathy. Using its own MiXCR run on the multiplex PCR reads, TCRdb lists one record per CDR3 protein. The sample has about 760,000 distinct CDR3 sequences, approximately 36% seen once. Sequenced material: blood. These TCRs come from a woman aged 35 to 49 with Graves' hyperthyroidism. Each CDR3 is given with its conserved first and last residue. A D gene is named only where the DNA matches it firmly. Only part of the rows carry a size: once, few, many, or a class if the clone is expanded.

abundance: NA; j_gene: TRBJ2-7; d_gene: TRBD2; v_gene: TRBV7-9; CDR3nt: TGTGCCAGCAGCTTGATGGAACTAGCGGCCTCCTACGAGCAGTACTTC; CDR3aa: CASSLMELAASYEQYF
abundance: many; j_gene: TRBJ1-2; d_gene: TRBD1; v_gene: TRBV2; CDR3nt: TGTGCCAGCACTGGGACAGGGGGCCACGGTGGCTACACCTTC; CDR3aa: CASTGTGGHGGYTF
abundance: few; j_gene: TRBJ2-7; d_gene: NA; v_gene: TRBV6-6; CDR3nt: TGTGCCAGCAGTGAGGAGGTTGGAACAGGGCTTAAACGGAACTTC; CDR3aa: CASSEEVGTGLKRNF
abundance: NA; j_gene: TRBJ1-3; d_gene: NA; v_gene: TRBV9; CDR3nt: TGTGCCAGCAGCGTAGGGCTGACGGGCGGCGCAGACACCATATATTTT; CDR3aa: CASSVGLTGGADTIYF
abundance: few; j_gene: TRBJ2-2; d_gene: NA; v_gene: TRBV19; CDR3nt: TGTGCCAGTAGTCAGGGTTTAATCACCGGGGAGCTGTTTTTT; CDR3aa: CASSQGLITGELFF
abundance: few; j_gene: TRBJ1-1; d_gene: NA; v_gene: TRBV11-2; CDR3nt: TGTGCCAGCAGCTTAAAGATACGACCGGGGGATCGGAGCACTGAAGCTTTCTTT; CDR3aa: CASSLKIRPGDRSTEAFF
abundance: few; j_gene: TRBJ2-7; d_gene: NA; v_gene: TRBV12-3/TRBV12-4; CDR3nt: TGTGCCAGCAGTTTAAGGGGCGGGAACGAGCAGTACTTC; CDR3aa: CASSLRGGNEQYF
abundance: many; j_gene: TRBJ2-7; d_gene: NA; v_gene: TRBV10-3; CDR3nt: TGTGCCATCAGTGCGACACCCCTCTACGAGCAGTACTTC; CDR3aa: CAISATPLYEQYF
abundance: NA; j_gene: TRBJ1-5; d_gene: NA; v_gene: TRBV6-2/TRBV6-3; CDR3nt: TGTGCCAGCAGTTATGGTGGCGCCCCCGATCAGCCCCAGCATTTT; CDR3aa: CASSYGGAPDQPQHF
abundance: NA; j_gene: TRBJ2-2; d_gene: TRBD1; v_gene: TRBV29-1; CDR3nt: TGCAGCGTTGAAAAACAGGGGGCCGGGGAGCTGTTTTTT; CDR3aa: CSVEKQGAGELFF
abundance: few; j_gene: TRBJ1-6; d_gene: NA; v_gene: TRBV6-5; CDR3nt: TGTGCCAGCAGGCAAACTTCCAGGAATAATTCACCCCTCCACTTT; CDR3aa: CASRQTSRNNSPLHF
abundance: NA; j_gene: TRBJ1-4; d_gene: NA; v_gene: TRBV9; CDR3nt: TGTGCCAGCAGCACGACAGGCGCCGCTAATGAAAAACTGTTTTTT; CDR3aa: CASSTTGAANEKLFF
abundance: many; j_gene: TRBJ2-5; d_gene: TRBD2; v_gene: TRBV20-1; CDR3nt: TGCAGTGCTATGGTGGCTAGCGGGCGCCAAGAGACCCAGTACTTC; CDR3aa: CSAMVASGRQETQYF
abundance: NA; j_gene: TRBJ1-1; d_gene: NA; v_gene: TRBV25-1; CDR3nt: TGTGCCAGCAGTGATTTTTCAGGGAATTTCGCTGAAGCTTTCTTT; CDR3aa: CASSDFSGNFAEAFF
abundance: many; j_gene: TRBJ1-1; d_gene: NA; v_gene: TRBV14; CDR3nt: TGTGCCAGCAGCCAAGATTTTTTAGGGACACCGAACACTGAAGCTTTCTTT; CDR3aa: CASSQDFLGTPNTEAFF
abundance: many; j_gene: TRBJ2-7; d_gene: NA; v_gene: TRBV7-2; CDR3nt: TGTGCCAGCAGCCTCTCCTGGGGCCCTGTCTCCTACGAGCAGTACTTC; CDR3aa: CASSLSWGPVSYEQYF
abundance: NA; j_gene: TRBJ2-7; d_gene: TRBD1; v_gene: TRBV6-5; CDR3nt: TGTGCCAGCGGGGGGACAGGGATTTCCTACGAGCAGTACTTC; CDR3aa: CASGGTGISYEQYF
abundance: many; j_gene: TRBJ2-5; d_gene: TRBD1; v_gene: TRBV25-1; CDR3nt: TGTGCCAGCAGTGAAAGGGGTAGCCAGGGGGCTTTCGGGACCCAGTACTTC; CDR3aa: CASSERGSQGAFGTQYF
abundance: few; j_gene: TRBJ2-2; d_gene: NA; v_gene: TRBV14; CDR3nt: TGTGCCAGCAGCCCTGGACAGTTCCCCGGGGAGCTGTTTTTT; CDR3aa: CASSPGQFPGELFF
abundance: NA; j_gene: TRBJ2-5; d_gene: TRBD1; v_gene: TRBV29-1; CDR3nt: TGCAGCGTTGTGGAGACAGGGGGACAAGAGACCCAGTACTTC; CDR3aa: CSVVETGGQETQYF
abundance: few; j_gene: TRBJ2-7; d_gene: NA; v_gene: TRBV10-3; CDR3nt: TGTGCCAGCAGTGTGTACAGGGAAACCTACGAGCAGTACTTC; CDR3aa: CASSVYRETYEQYF
abundance: NA; j_gene: TRBJ2-7; d_gene: NA; v_gene: TRBV24-1; CDR3nt: TGTGCCAGCAGGGGCGACGGGGTCCACGAGCAGTACTTC; CDR3aa: CASRGDGVHEQYF
abundance: few; j_gene: TRBJ1-5; d_gene: NA; v_gene: TRBV30; CDR3nt: TGTGCCTGGACCCAGGATAGCAATCAGCCCCAGCATTTT; CDR3aa: CAWTQDSNQPQHF
abundance: NA; j_gene: TRBJ2-5; d_gene: NA; v_gene: TRBV12-3/TRBV12-4; CDR3nt: TGTGCCAGCAGTTTAAGGTCCGGGACAATAGCGCAAGAGACCCAGTACTTC; CDR3aa: CASSLRSGTIAQETQYF
abundance: many; j_gene: TRBJ1-6; d_gene: TRBD1; v_gene: TRBV2; CDR3nt: TGTGCCAGCAGGAGGACAGGCTCCTATAATTCACCCCTCCACTTT; CDR3aa: CASRRTGSYNSPLHF
abundance: NA; j_gene: TRBJ2-2; d_gene: NA; v_gene: TRBV19; CDR3nt: TGTGCCAGTAGCCTTAACAGACAGGGAGGTGCCGGGGAGCTGTTTTTT; CDR3aa: CASSLNRQGGAGELFF
abundance: many; j_gene: TRBJ2-5; d_gene: NA; v_gene: TRBV20-1; CDR3nt: TGCAGTGCTACCAGTCCGGGGATGGGCGTCCAAGAGACCCAGTACTTC; CDR3aa: CSATSPGMGVQETQYF